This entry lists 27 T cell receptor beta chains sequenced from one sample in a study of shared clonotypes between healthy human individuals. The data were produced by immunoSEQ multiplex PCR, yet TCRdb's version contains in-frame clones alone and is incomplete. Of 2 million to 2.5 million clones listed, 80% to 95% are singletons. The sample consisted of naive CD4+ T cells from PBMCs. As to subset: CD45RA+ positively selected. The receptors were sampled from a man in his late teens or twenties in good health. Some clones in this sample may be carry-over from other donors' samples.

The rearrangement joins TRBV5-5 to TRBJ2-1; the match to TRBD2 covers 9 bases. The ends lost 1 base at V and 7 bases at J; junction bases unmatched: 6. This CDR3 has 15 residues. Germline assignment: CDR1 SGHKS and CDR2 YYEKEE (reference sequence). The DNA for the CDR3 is TGTGCCAGCAGCTTGACCGGGACTAGCTCTAATGAGCAGTTCTTC. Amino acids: CASSLTGTSSNEQFF.

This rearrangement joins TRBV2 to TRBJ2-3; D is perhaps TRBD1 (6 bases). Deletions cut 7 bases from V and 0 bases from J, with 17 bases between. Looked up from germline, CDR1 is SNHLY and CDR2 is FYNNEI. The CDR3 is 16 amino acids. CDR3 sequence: CASIPTGTRSTDTQYF. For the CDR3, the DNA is TGTGCCAGCATTCCAACCGGGACACGGAGCACAGATACGCAGTATTTT. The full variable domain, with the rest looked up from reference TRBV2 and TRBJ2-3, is EPEVTQTPSHQVTQMGQEVILRCVPISNHLYFYWYRQILGQKVEFLVSFYNNEISEKSEIFDDQFSVERPDGSNFTLKIRSTKLEDSAMYFCASIPTGTRSTDTQYFGPGTRLTVL.

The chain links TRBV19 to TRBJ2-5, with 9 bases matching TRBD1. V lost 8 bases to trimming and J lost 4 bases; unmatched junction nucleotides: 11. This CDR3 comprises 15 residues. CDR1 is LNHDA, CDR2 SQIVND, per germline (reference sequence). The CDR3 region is CASAGTGWLRETQYF. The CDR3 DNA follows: TGTGCCAGTGCCGGGACAGGGTGGTTGAGAGAGACCCAGTACTTC.

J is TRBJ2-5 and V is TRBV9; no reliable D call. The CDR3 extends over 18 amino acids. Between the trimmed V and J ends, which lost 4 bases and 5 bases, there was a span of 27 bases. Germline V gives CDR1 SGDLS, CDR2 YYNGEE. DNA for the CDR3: TGTGCCAGCAGCTCCCTCCGGGCCAGCCGGGCCGCCGGCGAGACCCAGTACTTC. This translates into CASSSLRASRAAGETQYF.

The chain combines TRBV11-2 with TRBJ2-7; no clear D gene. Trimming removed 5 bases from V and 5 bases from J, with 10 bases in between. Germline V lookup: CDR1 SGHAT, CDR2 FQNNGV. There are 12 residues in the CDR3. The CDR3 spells CASSASSNEQYF. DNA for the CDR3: TGTGCCAGCAGCGCCTCGTCCAACGAGCAGTACTTC.

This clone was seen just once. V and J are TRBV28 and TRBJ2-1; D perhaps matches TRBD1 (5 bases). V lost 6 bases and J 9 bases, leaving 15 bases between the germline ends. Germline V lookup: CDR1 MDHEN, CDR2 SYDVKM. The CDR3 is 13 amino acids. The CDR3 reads CASSRKGIAEQFF. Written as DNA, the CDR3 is TGTGCCAGCAGCCGAAAGGGGATTGCTGAGCAGTTCTTC. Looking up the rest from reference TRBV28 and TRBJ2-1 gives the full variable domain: DVKVTQSSRYLVKRTGEKVFLECVQDMDHENMFWYRQDPGLGLRLIYFSYDVKMKEKGDIPEGYSVSREKKERFSLILESASTNQTSMYLCASSRKGIAEQFFGPGTRLTVL.

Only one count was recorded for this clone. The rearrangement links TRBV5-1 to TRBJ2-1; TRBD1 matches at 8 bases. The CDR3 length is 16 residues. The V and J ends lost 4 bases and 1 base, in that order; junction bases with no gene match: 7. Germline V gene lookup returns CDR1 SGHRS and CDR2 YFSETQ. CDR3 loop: CASSPGTGGSYNEQFF. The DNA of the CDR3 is TGCGCCAGCAGCCCGGGGACAGGAGGATCCTACAATGAGCAGTTCTTC.

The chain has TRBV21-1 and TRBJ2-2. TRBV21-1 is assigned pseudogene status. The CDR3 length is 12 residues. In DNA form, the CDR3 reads TGTGCCAGCAGCAAATACACCGGGGAGCTGTTTTTT. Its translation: CASSKYTGELFF.

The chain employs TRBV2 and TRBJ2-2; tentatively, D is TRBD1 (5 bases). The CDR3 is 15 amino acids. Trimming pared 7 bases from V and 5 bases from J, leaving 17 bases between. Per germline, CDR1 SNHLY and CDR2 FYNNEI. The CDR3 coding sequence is TGTGCCAGCAACTCGCAGGGCCAAGAGACCGGGGAGCTGTTTTTT. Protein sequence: CASNSQGQETGELFF.

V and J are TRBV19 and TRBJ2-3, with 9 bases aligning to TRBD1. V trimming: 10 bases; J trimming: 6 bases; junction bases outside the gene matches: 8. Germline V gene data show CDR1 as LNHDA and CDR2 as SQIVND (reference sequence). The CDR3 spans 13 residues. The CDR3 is CATGQGRGDTQYF. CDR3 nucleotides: TGTGCCACCGGACAGGGGAGGGGGGATACGCAGTATTTT.

The CDR3 nucleotides read TGCGCCAGCAGTGAGGGGACTAGCGGTCAAGAGACCCAGTACTTC. This gives the protein CASSEGTSGQETQYF. The chain has TRBV10-1 and TRBJ2-5; 11 bases line up with TRBD2. After removal of 2 bases from V and 2 bases from J, the junction contained 1 base not matched to a gene. CDR3 length: 15 amino acids. From germline, CDR1 is WNHNN and CDR2 SYGVQD (reference sequence).

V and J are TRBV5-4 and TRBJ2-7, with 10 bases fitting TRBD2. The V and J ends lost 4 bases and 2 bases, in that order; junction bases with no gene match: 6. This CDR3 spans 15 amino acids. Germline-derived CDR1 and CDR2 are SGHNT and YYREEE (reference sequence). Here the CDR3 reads CASSPQREGPYEQYF. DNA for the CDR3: TGTGCCAGCAGCCCCCAGCGGGAGGGCCCCTACGAGCAGTACTTC.

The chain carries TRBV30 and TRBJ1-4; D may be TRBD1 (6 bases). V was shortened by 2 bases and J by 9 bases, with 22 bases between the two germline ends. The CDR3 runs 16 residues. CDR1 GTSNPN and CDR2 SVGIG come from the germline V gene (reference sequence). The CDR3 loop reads CAWSPMGATKVKKLFF. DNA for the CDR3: TGTGCCTGGAGTCCAATGGGGGCAACTAAGGTGAAAAAACTGTTTTTT. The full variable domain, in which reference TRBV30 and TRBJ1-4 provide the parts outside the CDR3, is SQTIHQWPATLVQPVGSPLSLECTVEGTSNPNLYWYRQAAGRGLQLLFYSVGIGQISSEVPQNLSASRPQDRQFILSSKKLLLSDSGFYLCAWSPMGATKVKKLFFGSGTQLSVL.

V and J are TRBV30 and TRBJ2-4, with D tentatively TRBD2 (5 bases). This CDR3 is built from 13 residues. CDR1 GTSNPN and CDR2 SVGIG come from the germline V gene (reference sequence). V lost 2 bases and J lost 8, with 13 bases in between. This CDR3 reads CAWSPSSRYIQYF. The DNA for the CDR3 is TGTGCCTGGAGTCCCTCTAGCCGCTACATTCAGTACTTC.

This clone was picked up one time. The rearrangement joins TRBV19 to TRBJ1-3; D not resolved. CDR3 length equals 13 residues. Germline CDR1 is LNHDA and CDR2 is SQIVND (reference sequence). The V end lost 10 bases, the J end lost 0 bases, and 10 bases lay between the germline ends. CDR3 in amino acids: CATEPLSGNTIYF. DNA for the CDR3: TGTGCCACCGAACCACTCTCTGGAAACACCATATATTTT.

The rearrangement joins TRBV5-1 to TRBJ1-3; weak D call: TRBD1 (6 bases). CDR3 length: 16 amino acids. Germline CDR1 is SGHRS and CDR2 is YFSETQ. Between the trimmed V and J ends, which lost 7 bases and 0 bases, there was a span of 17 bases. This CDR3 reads CASRGPGASSGNTIYF. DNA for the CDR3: TGCGCCAGCCGAGGGCCGGGGGCGAGCTCTGGAAACACCATATATTTT.

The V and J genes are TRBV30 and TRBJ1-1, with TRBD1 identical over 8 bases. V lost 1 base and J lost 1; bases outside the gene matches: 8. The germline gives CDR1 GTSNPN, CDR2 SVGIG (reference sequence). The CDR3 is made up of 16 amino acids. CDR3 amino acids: CAWSGDRGNANTEAFF. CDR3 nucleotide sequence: TGTGCCTGGAGTGGAGACAGGGGTAACGCGAACACTGAAGCTTTCTTT.

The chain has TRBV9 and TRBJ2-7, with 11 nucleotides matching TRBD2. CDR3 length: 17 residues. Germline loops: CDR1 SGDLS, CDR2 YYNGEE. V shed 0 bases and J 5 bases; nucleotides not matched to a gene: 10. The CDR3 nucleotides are TGTGCCAGCAGCGTAGGGCTAGCGGGAGGTTCCGTCGACGAGCAGTACTTC. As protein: CASSVGLAGGSVDEQYF.

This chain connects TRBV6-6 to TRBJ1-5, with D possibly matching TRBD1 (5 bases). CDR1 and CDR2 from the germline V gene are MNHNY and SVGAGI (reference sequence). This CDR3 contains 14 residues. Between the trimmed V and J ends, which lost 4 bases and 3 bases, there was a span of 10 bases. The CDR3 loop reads CASSSGQFNQPQHF. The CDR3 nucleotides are TGTGCCAGCAGTTCCGGACAATTCAATCAGCCCCAGCATTTT.

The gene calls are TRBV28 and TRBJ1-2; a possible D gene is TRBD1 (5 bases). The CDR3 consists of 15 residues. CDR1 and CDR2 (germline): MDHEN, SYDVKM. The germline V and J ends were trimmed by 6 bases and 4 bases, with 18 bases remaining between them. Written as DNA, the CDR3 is TGTGCCAGCAGGATACTCGGTGGGGCCATCTATGGCTACACCTTC. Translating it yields CASRILGGAIYGYTF.

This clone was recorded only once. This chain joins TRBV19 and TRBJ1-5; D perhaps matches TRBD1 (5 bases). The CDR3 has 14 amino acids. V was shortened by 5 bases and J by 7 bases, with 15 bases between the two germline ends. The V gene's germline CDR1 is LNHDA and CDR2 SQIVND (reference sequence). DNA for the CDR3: TGTGCCAGTAGTTTGCCAGGGCAGGGACAGCCCCAGCATTTT. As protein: CASSLPGQGQPQHF.

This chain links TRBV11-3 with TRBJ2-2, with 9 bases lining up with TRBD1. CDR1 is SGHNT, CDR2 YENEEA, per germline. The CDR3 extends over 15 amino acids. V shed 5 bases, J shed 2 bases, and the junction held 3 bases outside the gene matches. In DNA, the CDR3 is TGTGCCAGCAGCAGGGGACAGGGAAACACCGGGGAGCTGTTTTTT. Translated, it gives CASSRGQGNTGELFF.

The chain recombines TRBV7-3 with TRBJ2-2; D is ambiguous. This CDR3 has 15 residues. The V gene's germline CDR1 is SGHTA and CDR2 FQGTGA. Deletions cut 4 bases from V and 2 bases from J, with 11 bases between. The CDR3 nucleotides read TGTGCCAGCAGCTCGTCCTCCACAAACACCGGGGAGCTGTTTTTT. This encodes CASSSSSTNTGELFF.

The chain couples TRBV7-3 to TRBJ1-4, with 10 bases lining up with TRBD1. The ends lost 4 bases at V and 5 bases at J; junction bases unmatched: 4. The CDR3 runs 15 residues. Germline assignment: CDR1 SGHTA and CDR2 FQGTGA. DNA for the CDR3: TGTGCCAGCAGCTCGACAGGGGGCGGAAATGAAAAACTGTTTTTT. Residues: CASSSTGGGNEKLFF.

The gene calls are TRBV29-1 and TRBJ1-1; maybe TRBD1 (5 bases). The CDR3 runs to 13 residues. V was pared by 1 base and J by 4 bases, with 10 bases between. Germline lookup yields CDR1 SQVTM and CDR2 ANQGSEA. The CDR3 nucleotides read TGCAGCGTTGAAGGTTCGGGGACCACTGAAGCTTTCTTT. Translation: CSVEGSGTTEAFF.

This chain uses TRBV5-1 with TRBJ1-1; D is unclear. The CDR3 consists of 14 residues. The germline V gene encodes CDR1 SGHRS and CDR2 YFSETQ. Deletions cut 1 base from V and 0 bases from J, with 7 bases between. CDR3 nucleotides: TGCGCCAGCAGCTTGTTCCAGATGAACACTGAAGCTTTCTTT. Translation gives CASSLFQMNTEAFF.

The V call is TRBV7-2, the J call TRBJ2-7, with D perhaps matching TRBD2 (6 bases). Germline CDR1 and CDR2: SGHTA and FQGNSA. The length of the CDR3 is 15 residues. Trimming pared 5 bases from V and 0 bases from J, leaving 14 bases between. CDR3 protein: CASSPALGSSYEQYF. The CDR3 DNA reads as TGTGCCAGCAGCCCCGCGCTCGGGAGCTCCTACGAGCAGTACTTC.